This T cell receptor (beta chain) was documented in a study of vaccination and CD4 T cells after COVID-19. At the level of the study: Culture controls were given either a CEFX pool, an HIV-1 Nef pool, or no peptide.

The CDR3 has 15 amino acids. The germline V and J ends were trimmed by 1 base and 3 bases, with 10 bases remaining between them. Sequence data for DNA of cultured CD4+ T cells were generated by the Oncomine TCR Beta short-read assay. One entry per CDR3 protein, called by TCRdb with MiXCR from the PCR reads. The sample lists thousands of distinct CDR3 sequences; roughly 42% were seen once. The treatment here: 10-day PBMC culture with coronavirus spike peptide pools or control peptides (ViraFEST assay). Samples of CD4+ T cells were obtained from the unexposed donor before the COVID-19 pandemic (2011-2018). Concerning this clonotype: Antigen: not known.

Sequencing was done on a sample of CD4+ T cells from blood, cultured in vitro. The chain is built from TRBV12-3 or TRBV12-4 and TRBJ1-5; unclear D gene. The TCR comes from a human donor in good health. CDR3 loop: CASSLDKVPNQPQHF. The CDR3 DNA reads TGTGCCAGCAGTTTAGATAAGGTACCCAATCAGCCCCAGCATTTT.